This TCR beta chain was profiled in a study of response to subunit inactivated influenza vaccine. CDR1 and CDR2 from the germline V gene are SGHRS and YFSETQ. The CDR3 spans 16 residues. Trimming removed 0 bases from V and 4 bases from J; junction bases left unmatched: 1. TCRdb analysed the RT-PCR reads with MiXCR anew, one entry per CDR3 protein. The sample consists of about 240,000 distinct CDR3 sequences, 12% of them appearing once. This clonotype was picked up many times. Its cognate antigen is unknown. General study findings and limits: There was a suggestion from the authors that each seasonal influenza vaccination recruits few new T cells.

The sequence derives from a man aged 45-65 years who received an inactivated influenza vaccine. The source was non-naive T cells sorted from PBMCs, collected roughly 2 weeks before vaccination. The J gene is TRBJ2-3, the V gene TRBV5-1, with 14 positions matching TRBD2. DNA for the CDR3: TGCGCCAGCAGCTTGGGACTAGCGGGAGGGCCAGATACGCAGTATTTT. Protein sequence: CASSLGLAGGPDTQYF.